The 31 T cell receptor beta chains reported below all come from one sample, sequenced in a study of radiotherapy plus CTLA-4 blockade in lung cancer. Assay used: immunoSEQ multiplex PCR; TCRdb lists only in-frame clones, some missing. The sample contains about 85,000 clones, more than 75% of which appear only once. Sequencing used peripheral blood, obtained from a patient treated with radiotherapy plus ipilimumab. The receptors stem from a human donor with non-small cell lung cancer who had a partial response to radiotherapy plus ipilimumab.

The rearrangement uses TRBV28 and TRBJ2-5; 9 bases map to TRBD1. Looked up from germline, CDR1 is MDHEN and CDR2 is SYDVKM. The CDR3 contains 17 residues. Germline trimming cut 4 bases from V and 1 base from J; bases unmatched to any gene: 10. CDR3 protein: CASSSGQGEPGQETQYF. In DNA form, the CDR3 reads TGTGCCAGCAGTTCGGGACAGGGTGAGCCGGGCCAAGAGACCCAGTACTTC. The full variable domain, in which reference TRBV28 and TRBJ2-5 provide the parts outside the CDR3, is DVKVTQSSRYLVKRTGEKVFLECVQDMDHENMFWYRQDPGLGLRLIYFSYDVKMKEKGDIPEGYSVSREKKERFSLILESASTNQTSMYLCASSSGQGEPGQETQYFGPGTRLLVL.

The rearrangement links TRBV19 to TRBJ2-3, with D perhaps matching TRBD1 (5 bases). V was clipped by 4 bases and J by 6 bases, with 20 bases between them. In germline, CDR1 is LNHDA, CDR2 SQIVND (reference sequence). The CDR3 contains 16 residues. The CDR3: CASSTIRMAGRDTQYF. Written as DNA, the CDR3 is TGTGCCAGTAGTACCATAAGGATGGCAGGGCGGGATACGCAGTATTTT.

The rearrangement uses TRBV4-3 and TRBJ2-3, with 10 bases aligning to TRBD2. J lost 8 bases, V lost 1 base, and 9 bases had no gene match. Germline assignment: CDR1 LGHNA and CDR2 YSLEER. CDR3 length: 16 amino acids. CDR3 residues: CASSQVASGSGGTQYF. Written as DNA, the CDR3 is TGCGCCAGCAGCCAAGTAGCTAGCGGGAGTGGTGGTACGCAGTATTTT.

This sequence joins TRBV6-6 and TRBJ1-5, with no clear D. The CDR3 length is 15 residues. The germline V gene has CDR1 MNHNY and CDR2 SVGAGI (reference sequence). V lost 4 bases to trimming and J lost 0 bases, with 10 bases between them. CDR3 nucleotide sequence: TGTGCCAGCAGTTCAGGCCTTCTTAGCAATCAGCCCCAGCATTTT. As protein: CASSSGLLSNQPQHF.

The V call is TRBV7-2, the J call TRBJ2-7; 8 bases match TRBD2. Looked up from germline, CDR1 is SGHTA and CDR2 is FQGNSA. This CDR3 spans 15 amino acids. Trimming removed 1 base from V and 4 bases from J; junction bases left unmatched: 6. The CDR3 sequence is CASSLEAGASYEQYV. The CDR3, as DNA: TGTGCCAGCAGCTTAGAAGCGGGAGCCAGTTACGAGCAGTACGTC.

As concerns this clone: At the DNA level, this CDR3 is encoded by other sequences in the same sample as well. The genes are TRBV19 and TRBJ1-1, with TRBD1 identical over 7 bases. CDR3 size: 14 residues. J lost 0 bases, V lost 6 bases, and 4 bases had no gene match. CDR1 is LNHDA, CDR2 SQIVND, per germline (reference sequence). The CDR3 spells CASSLGQLNTEAFF. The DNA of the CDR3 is TGTGCCAGTAGCCTGGGACAGTTGAACACTGAAGCTTTCTTT.

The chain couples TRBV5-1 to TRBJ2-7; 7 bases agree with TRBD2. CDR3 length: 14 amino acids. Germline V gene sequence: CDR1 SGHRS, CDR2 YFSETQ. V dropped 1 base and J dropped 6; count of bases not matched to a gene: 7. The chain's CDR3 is CASSLSGGVGEQYV. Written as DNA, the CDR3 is TGCGCCAGCAGCTTGTCGGGGGGAGTTGGCGAGCAGTACGTC.

In DNA, the CDR3 is TGTGCCAGCAGCCACCAACTAGCGGGAGGTGGCAATGAGCAGTTCTTC. This codes for CASSHQLAGGGNEQFF. The chain has TRBV16 and TRBJ2-1; the match to TRBD2 covers 12 bases. CDR1 KGHSY and CDR2 FQNENV come from the germline V gene. The CDR3 sequence is 16 residues long. V lost 3 bases to trimming and J lost 6 bases; unmatched junction nucleotides: 6.

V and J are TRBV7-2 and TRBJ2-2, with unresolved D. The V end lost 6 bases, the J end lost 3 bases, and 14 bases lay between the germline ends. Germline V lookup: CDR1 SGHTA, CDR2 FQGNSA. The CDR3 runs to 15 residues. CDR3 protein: CASSRGPSYTGELFF. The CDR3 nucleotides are TGTGCCAGCAGTCGAGGCCCCAGTTACACCGGGGAGCTGTTTTTT. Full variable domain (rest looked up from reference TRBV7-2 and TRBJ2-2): GAGVSQSPSNKVTEKGKDVELRCDPISGHTALYWYRQSLGQGLEFLIYFQGNSAPDKSGLPSDRFSAERTGGSVSTLTIQRTQQEDSAVYLCASSRGPSYTGELFFGEGSRLTVL.

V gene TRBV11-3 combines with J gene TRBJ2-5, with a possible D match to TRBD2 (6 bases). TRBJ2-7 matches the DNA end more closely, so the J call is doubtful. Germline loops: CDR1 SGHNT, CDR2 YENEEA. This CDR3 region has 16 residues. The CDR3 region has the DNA TGTGCCAGCAGCTTAGGAAGGAGGGCGGGTGAGTACGAGCAGTACTTC. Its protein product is CASSLGRRAGEYEQYF.

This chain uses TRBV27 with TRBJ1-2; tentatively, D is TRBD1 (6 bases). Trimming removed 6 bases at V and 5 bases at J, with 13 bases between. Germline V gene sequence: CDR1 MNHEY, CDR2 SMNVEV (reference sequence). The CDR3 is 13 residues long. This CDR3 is CASSLDRMYGYTF. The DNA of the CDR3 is TGTGCCAGCAGCCTCGACAGGATGTATGGCTACACCTTC.

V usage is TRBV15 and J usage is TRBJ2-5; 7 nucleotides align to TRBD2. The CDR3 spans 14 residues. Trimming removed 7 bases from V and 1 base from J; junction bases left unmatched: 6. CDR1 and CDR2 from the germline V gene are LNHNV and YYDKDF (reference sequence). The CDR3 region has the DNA TGTGCCACCAACTTAGCGGGTTCCCAAGAGACCCAGTACTTC. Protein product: CATNLAGSQETQYF.

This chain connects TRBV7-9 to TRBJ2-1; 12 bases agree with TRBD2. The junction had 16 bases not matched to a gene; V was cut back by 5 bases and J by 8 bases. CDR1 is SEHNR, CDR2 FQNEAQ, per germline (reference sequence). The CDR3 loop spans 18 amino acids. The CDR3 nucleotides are TGTGCCAGCAGCCTCCCCATGCGGCTAGCGGGAGGGCGACATGAGCAGTTCTTC. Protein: CASSLPMRLAGGRHEQFF. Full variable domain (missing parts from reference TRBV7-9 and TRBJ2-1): DTGVSQNPRHKITKRGQNVTFRCDPISEHNRLYWYRQTLGQGPEFLTYFQNEAQLEKSRLLSDRFSAERPKGSFSTLEIQRTEQGDSAMYLCASSLPMRLAGGRHEQFFGPGTRLTVL.

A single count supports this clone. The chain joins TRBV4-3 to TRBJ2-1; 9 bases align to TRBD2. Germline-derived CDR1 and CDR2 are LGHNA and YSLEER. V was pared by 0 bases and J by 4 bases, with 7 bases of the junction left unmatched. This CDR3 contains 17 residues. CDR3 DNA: TGCGCCAGCAGCCAAGACGCGGGCGGGAGGGCTTACAATGAGCAGTTCTTC. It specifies CASSQDAGGRAYNEQFF.

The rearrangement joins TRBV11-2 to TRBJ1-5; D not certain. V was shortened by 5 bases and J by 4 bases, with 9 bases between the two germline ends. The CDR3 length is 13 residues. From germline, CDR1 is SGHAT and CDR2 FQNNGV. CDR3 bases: TGTGCCAGCAGCCAGATGCCAAATCAGCCCCAGCATTTT. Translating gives CASSQMPNQPQHF.

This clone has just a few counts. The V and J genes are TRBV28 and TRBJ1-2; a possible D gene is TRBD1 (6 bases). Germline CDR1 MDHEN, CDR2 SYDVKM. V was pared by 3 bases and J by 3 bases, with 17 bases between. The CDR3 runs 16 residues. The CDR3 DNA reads TGTGCCAGCAGTTTTAGGTCGGGCAGGGGAGACTATGGCTACACCTTC. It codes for CASSFRSGRGDYGYTF.

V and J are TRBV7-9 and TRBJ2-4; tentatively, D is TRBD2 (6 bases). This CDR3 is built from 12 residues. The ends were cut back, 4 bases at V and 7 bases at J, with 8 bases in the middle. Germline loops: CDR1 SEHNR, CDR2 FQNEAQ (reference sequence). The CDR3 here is CASSSGLNIQYF. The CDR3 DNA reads TGTGCCAGCAGCTCGGGACTCAACATTCAGTACTTC.

DNA for the CDR3: TGTGCCAGCAGCTTTAAAGGGACTAGCGCTACAACCACCCACGAGCAGTACTTC. This gives the protein CASSFKGTSATTTHEQYF. V is TRBV5-5 and J is TRBJ2-7; the match to TRBD2 covers 10 bases. Germline values: CDR1 SGHKS, CDR2 YYEKEE (reference sequence). CDR3 size: 18 residues. V shed 2 bases, J shed 5 bases, and the junction held 16 bases outside the gene matches.

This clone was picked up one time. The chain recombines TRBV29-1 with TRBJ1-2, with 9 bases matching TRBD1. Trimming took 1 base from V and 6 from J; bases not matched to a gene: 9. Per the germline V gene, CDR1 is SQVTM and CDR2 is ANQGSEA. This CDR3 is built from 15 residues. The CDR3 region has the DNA TGCAGCGTTGAAGGAAAGGGACAGGGAGTTAATGGCTACACCTTC. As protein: CSVEGKGQGVNGYTF.

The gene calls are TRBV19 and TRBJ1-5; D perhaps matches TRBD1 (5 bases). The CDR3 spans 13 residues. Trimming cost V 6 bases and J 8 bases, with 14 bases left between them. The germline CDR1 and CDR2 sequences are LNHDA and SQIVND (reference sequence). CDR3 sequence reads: CASRGGWREPQHF. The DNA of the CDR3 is TGTGCCAGTAGGGGGGGGTGGCGCGAGCCCCAGCATTTT.

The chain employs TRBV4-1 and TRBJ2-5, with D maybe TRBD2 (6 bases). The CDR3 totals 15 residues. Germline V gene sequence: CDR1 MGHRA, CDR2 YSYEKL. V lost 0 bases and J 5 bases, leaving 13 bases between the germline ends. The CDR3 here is CASSQDGGIRETQYF. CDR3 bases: TGCGCCAGCAGCCAAGATGGAGGGATTCGGGAGACCCAGTACTTC.

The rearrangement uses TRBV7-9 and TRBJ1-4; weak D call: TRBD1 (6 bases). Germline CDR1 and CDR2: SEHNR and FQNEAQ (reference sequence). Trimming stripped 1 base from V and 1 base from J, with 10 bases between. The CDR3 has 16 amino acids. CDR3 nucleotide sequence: TGTGCCAGCAGCTTAGTACAGGGATTAACTAATGAAAAACTGTTTTTT. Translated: CASSLVQGLTNEKLFF.

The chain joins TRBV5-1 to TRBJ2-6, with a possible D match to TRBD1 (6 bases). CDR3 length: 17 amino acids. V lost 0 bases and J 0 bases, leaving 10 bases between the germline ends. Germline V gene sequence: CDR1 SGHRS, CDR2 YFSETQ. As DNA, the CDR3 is TGCGCCAGCAGCTTGGGGACAGACACCTCTGGGGCCAACGTCCTGACTTTC. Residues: CASSLGTDTSGANVLTF.

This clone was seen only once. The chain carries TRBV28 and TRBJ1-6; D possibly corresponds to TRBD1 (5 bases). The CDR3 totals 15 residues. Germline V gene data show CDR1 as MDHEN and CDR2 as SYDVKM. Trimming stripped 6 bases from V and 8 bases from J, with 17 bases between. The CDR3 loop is CASSYPGTGDSPLHF. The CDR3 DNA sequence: TGTGCCAGCAGCTACCCCGGGACGGGGGATTCACCCCTCCACTTT.

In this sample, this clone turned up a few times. CDR3 in DNA: TGTGCCAGCAGCTCACGGACAGCCAACTATGGCTACACCTTC. This codes for CASSSRTANYGYTF. The rearrangement joins TRBV7-9 to TRBJ1-2, with D perhaps TRBD1 (6 bases). Germline CDR1 and CDR2: SEHNR and FQNEAQ (reference sequence). This CDR3 contains 14 residues. Trimming stripped 4 bases from V and 2 bases from J, with 11 bases between.

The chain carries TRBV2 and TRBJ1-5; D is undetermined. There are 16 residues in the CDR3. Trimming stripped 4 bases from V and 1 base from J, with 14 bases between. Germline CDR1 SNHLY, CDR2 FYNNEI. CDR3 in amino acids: CASSAHLAGSNQPQHF. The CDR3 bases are TGTGCCAGCAGTGCCCACCTGGCGGGAAGCAATCAGCCCCAGCATTTT.

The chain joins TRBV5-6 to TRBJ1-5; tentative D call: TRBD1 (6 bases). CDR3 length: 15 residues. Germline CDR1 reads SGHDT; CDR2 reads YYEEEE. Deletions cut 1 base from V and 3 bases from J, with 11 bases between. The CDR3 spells CASSLRGTSNQPQHF. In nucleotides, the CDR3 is TGTGCCAGCAGCTTGAGAGGGACATCCAATCAGCCCCAGCATTTT.

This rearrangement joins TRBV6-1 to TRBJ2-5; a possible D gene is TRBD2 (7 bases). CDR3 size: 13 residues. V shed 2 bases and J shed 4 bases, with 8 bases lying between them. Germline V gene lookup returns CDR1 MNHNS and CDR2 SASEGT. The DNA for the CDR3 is TGTGCCAGCAGTGAAAGGGGGGGAGAGACCCAGTACTTC. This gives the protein CASSERGGETQYF.

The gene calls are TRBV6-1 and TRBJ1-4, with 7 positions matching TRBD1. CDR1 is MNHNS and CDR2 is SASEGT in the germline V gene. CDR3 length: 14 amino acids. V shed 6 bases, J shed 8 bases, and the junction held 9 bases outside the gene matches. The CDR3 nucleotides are TGTGCCAGCAGCCGGACAGGTATAGGAGAAAAACTGTTTTTT. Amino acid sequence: CASSRTGIGEKLFF.

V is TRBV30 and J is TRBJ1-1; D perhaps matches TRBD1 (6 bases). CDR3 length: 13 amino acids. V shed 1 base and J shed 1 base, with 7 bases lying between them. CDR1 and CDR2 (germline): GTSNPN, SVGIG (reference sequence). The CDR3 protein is CAWSGTENTEAFF. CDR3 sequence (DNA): TGTGCCTGGAGTGGGACAGAGAACACTGAAGCTTTCTTT.

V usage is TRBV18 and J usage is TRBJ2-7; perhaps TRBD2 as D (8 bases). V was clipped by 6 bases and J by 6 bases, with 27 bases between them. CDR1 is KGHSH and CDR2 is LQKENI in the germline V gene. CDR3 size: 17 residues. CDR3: CASSYFRDSGSYSEQYF. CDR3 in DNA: TGTGCCAGCTCTTACTTCCGGGACAGCGGGAGTTACTCCGAGCAGTACTTC.